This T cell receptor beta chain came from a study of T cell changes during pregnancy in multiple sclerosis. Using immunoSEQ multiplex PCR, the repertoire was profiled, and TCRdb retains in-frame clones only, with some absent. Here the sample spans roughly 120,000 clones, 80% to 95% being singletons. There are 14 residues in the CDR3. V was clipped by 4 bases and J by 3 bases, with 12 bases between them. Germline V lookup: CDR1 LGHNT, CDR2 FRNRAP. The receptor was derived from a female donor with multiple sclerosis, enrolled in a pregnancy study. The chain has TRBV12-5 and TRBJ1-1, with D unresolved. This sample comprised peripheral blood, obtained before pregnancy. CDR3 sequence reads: CASGSHLRDTEAFF. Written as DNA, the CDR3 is TGTGCTAGTGGTTCTCACCTACGGGACACTGAAGCTTTCTTT.